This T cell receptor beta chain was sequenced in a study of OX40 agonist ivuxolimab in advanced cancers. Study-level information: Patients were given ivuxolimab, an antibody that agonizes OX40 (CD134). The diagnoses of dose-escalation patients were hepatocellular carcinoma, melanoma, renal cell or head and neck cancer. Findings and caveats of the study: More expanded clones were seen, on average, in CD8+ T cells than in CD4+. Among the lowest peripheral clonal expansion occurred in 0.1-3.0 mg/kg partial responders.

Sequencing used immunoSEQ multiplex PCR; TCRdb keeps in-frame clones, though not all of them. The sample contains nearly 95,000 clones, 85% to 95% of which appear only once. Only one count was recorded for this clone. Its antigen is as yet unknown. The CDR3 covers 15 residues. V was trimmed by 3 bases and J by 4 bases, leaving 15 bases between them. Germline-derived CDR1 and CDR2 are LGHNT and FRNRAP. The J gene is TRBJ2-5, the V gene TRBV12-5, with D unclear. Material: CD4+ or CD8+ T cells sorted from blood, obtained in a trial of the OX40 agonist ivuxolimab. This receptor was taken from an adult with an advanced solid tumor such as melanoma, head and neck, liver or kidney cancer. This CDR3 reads CASGLWGGRGETQYF. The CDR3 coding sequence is TGTGCTAGTGGTTTATGGGGTGGAAGAGGAGAGACCCAGTACTTC.